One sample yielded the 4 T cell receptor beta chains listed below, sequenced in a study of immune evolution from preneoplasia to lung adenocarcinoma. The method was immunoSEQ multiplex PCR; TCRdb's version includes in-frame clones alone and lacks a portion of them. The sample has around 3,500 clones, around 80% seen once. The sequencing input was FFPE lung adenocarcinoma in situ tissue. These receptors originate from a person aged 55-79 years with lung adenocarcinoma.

DNA of the CDR3: TGCGCCAGCAGCTTGATGGCTCTGGGAAAACATGATGGCTACACCTTC. Its translation is CASSLMALGKHDGYTF. The gene calls are TRBV5-1 and TRBJ1-2; no clear D gene. With 1 base removed from V and 6 bases from J, the gap between germline ends came to 19 bases. The CDR3 consists of 16 residues. CDR1 and CDR2 (germline): SGHRS, YFSETQ.

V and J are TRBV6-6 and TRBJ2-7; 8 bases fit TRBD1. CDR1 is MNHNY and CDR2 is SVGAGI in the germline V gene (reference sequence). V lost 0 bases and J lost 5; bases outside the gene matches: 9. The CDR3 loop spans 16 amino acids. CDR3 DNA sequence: TGTGCCAGCAGTTACTCAGGGACAGGCCCTCTTCACGAGCAGTACTTC. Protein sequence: CASSYSGTGPLHEQYF.

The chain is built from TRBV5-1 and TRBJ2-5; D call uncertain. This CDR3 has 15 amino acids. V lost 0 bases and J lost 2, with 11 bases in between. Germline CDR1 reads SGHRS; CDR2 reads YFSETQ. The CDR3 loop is CASSLGITEQETQYF. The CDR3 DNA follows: TGCGCCAGCAGCTTGGGGATAACAGAACAAGAGACCCAGTACTTC.

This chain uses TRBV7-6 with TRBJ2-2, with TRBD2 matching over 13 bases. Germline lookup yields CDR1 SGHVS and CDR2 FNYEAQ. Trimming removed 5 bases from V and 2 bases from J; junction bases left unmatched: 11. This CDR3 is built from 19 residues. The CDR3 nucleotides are TGTGCCAGCAGCCAGAGTAGTCGGACTAGCGGGGGAAACACCGGGGAGCTGTTTTTT. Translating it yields CASSQSSRTSGGNTGELFF.